This T cell receptor (beta chain) was recorded in a study of blood T cell repertoires in COVID-19 (dated by TCRdb to 2020 to 2022). Regarding the complete study: Samples covering the acute and convalescent phases of COVID-19 were provided by collaborators in the United States, Italy and Spain. The material from the prospective study consisted of cDNA or gDNA derived from T cells, B-cell-depleted T cells, or PBMCs. Deeply sampled blood TCRbeta repertoires from subjects exposed to, actively infected with, or recovered from COVID-19 were included in the dataset. The repertoires were released in a freely available public database meant as a resource for research on the immune response to SARS-CoV-2. The samples were drawn from the first 160 participants of the ongoing ImmuneRACE study and from 1,254 subjects provided by 6 global collaborators. Sample metadata almost always included a de-identified subject ID, COVID-19 status, age in years and sex. Where HLA class I and class II types were available, the types were taken from metadata supplied by the sample provider, not from assay-based typing. What the work shows at the level of the full study, not this receptor alone: How much clinical and demographic metadata was included differed by source and by participant, and the metadata was provided uncurated.

About this clone itself: This clone's antigen is unknown. The sample holds no much larger clone one base away, and base qualities are not on file.

TCRbeta CDR3 regions were amplified from genomic DNA using the immunoSEQ Assay, a bias-controlled multiplex PCR. The source study handled its data this way. Within the assay, amplification of reference gene primers was used to estimate how many nucleated cells each sample contained. To quantify the absolute abundance of each unique TCRbeta CDR3 rearrangement, sequence reads were collapsed and filtered. For each sample, productive Simpson clonality was calculated as the square root of Simpson's diversity index across productive rearrangements. TCRdb holds this immuneACCESS table with in-frame rearrangements only. Some clones are missing; in checked studies, unresolved V genes explain under half, and the rest has no known cause. Clone size and the V and J calls come from that table; the DNA yielded D and trimming. Here the sample has under 250,000 clones; approximately 83% occur a single time. About 2.5% of the sample belongs to the ten largest clones.

The collaborating institutions used their own protocols to collect whole blood in K2EDTA tubes. For TCRbeta analysis, collaborators shipped samples as frozen whole blood, isolated PBMCs, or DNA extracted from either of those sample types. V loses 4 bases of germline sequence and J loses 4 bases, and the interval between the two ends is 18 bases. From cysteine to phenylalanine, the CDR3 is 15 amino acids long. The entry retains the CDR3 DNA only, 45 bases that are in frame from base 1. CDR1 is given as SGHDT and CDR2 as YYEEEE, both from the germline V gene. The source of this sequence is a woman aged 40-49 years with active or convalescent COVID-19. Specimen: peripheral blood. The chain is made from TRBV5-6 and TRBJ2-7, with TRBD1 perhaps the D gene, on 6 matching bases. The nucleotide sequence is TGTGCCAGCAGCGTTTTTAGACAGGCCCTTTACGAGCAGTACTTC. This translates into CASSVFRQALYEQYF.